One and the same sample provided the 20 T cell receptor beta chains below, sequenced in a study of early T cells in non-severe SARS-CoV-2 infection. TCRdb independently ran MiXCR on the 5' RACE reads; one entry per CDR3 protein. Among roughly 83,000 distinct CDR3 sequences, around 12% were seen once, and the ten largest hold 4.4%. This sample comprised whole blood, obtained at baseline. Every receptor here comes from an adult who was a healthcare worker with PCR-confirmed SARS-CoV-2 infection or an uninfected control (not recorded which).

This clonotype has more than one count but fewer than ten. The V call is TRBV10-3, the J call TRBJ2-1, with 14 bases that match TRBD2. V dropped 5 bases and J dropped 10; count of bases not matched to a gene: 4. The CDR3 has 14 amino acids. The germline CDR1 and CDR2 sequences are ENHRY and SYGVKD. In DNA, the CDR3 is TGTGCCATCAGTAGGGGACTAGCGGGAGAAGAGCAGTTCTTC. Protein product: CAISRGLAGEEQFF.

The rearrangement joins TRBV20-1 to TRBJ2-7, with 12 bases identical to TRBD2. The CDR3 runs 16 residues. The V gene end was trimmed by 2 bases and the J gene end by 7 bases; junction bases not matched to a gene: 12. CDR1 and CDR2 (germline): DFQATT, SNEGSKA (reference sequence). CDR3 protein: CSARNLAGGRMDEQYF. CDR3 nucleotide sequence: TGCAGTGCTAGAAACCTAGCGGGGGGGCGGATGGATGAGCAGTACTTC.

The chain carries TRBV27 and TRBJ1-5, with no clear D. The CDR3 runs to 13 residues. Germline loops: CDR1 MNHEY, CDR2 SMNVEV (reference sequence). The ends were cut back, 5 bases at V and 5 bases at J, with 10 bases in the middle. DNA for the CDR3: TGTGCCAGCAGTACCGCTTCGCATCAGCCCCAGCATTTT. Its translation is CASSTASHQPQHF.

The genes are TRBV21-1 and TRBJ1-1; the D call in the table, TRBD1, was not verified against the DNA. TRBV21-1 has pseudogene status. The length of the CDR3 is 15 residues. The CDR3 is CASSNGTGRNTEAFF. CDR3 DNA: TGTGCCAGCAGCAATGGGACAGGGAGGAACACTGAAGCTTTCTTT.

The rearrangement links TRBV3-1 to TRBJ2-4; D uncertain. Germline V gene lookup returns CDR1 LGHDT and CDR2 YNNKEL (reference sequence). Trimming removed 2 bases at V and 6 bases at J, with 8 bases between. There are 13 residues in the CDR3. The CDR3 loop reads CASSQLWGNIQYF. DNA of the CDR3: TGTGCCAGCAGCCAACTGTGGGGAAACATTCAGTACTTC.

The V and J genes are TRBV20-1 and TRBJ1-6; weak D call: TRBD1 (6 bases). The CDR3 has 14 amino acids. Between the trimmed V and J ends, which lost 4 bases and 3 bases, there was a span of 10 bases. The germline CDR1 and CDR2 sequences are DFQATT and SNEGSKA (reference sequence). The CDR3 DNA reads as TGCAGTGCTAAGACAGGAATCTATAATTCACCCCTCCACTTT. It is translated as CSAKTGIYNSPLHF.

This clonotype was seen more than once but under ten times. The CDR3 bases are TGTGCCAGCAGCCAGTTACAGTACACCGGGGAGCTGTTTTTT. Encoded protein: CASSQLQYTGELFF. This chain joins TRBV3-1 and TRBJ2-2; D ambiguous. The V end was cut by 3 bases, the J end by 3 bases, with 8 bases between. This CDR3 contains 14 residues. Germline loops: CDR1 LGHDT, CDR2 YNNKEL (reference sequence).

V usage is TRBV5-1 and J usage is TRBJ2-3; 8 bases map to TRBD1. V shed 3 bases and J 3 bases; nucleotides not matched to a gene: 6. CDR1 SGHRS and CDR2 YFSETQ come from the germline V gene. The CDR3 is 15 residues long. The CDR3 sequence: CASSSLTGGTDTQYF. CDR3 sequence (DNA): TGCGCCAGCAGCTCTCTTACAGGGGGAACAGATACGCAGTATTTT. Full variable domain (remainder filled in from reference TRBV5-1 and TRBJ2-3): KAGVTQTPRYLIKTRGQQVTLSCSPISGHRSVSWYQQTPGQGLQFLFEYFSETQRNKGNFPGRFSGRQFSNSRSEMNVSTLELGDSALYLCASSSLTGGTDTQYFGPGTRLTVL.

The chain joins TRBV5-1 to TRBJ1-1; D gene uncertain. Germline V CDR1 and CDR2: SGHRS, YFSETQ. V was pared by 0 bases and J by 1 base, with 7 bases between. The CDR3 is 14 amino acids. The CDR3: CASSLALGNTEAFF. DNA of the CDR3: TGCGCCAGCAGCTTGGCCCTTGGGAACACTGAAGCTTTCTTT.

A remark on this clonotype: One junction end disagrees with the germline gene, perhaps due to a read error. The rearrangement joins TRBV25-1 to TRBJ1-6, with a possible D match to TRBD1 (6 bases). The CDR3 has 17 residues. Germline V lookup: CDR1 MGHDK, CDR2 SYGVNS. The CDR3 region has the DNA TGTGCCAGCGGATCGACAGGTCTTCCGTTTTATAATTCACCCCACCACTTT. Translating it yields CASGSTGLPFYNSPHHF.

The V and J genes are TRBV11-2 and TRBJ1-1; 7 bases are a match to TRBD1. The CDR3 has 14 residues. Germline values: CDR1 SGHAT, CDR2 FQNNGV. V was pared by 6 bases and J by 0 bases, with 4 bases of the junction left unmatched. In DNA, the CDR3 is TGTGCCAGCAGTCGTGGGACAGTGAACACTGAAGCTTTCTTT. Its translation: CASSRGTVNTEAFF.

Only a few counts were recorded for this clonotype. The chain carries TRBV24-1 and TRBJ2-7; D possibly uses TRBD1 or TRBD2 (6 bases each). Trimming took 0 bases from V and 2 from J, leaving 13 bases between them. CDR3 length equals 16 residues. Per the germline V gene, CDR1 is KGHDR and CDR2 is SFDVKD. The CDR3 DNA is TGTGCCACCAGTGATTTGGGGAGAGGGGGGACCTACGAGCAGTACTTC. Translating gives CATSDLGRGGTYEQYF.

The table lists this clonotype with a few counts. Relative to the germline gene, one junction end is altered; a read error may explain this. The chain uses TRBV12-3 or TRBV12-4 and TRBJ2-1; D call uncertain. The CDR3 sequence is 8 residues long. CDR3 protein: CASSPEGF. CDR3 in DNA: TGTGCCAGCAGCCCCGAAGGTTTC.

The CDR3 loop is CASSSYVTDTQYF. The CDR3 DNA follows: TGCGCCAGCAGCTCTTACGTTACGGATACGCAGTATTTT. The chain is built from TRBV5-1 and TRBJ2-3; D unclear. This CDR3 spans 13 amino acids. V was cut by 3 bases and J by 6 bases, with 11 bases left in between. CDR1 and CDR2 (germline): SGHRS, YFSETQ.

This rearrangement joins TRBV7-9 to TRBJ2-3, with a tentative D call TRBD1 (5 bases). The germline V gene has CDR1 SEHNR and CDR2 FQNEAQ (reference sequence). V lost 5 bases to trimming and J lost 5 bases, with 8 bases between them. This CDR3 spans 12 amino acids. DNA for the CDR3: TGTGCCAGCAGCGGCAGGGAAGATACGCAGTATTTT. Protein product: CASSGREDTQYF.

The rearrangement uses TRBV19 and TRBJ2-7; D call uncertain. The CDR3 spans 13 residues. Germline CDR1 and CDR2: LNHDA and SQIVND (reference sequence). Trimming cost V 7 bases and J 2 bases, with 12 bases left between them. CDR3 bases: TGTGCCAGTACGGAACCTCCCACCTACGAGCAGTACTTC. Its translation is CASTEPPTYEQYF.

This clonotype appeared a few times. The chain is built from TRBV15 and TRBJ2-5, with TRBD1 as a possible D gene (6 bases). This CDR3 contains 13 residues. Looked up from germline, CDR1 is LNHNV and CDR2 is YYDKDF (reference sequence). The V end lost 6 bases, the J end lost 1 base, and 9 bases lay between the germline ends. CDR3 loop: CATSTRGQETQYF. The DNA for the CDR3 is TGTGCCACCAGTACCAGGGGCCAAGAGACCCAGTACTTC.

The CDR3 loop reads CASSLSSGVYNEQFF. In DNA form, the CDR3 reads TGTGCCAGCAGTTTATCGAGTGGGGTCTACAATGAGCAGTTCTTC. The chain couples TRBV27 to TRBJ2-1; D gene ambiguous. The CDR3 extends over 15 amino acids. V shed 0 bases and J shed 3 bases, with 9 bases lying between them. CDR1 is MNHEY, CDR2 SMNVEV, per germline (reference sequence).

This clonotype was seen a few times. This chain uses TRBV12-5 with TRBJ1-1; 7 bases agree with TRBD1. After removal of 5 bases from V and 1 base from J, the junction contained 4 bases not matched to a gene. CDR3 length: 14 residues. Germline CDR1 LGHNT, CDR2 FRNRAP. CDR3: CASGPGTENTEAFF. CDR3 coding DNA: TGTGCTAGTGGTCCCGGGACAGAGAACACTGAAGCTTTCTTT.

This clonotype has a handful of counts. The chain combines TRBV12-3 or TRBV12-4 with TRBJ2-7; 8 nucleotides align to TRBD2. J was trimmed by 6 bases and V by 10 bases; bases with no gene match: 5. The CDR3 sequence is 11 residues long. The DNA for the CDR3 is TGTGCCACCGCGGGGGGAACCGAGCAGTACTTC. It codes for CATAGGTEQYF.